The rows below give T cell receptor beta chains drawn from one sample of a study of blood T cell repertoires in COVID-19. Produced via immunoSEQ multiplex PCR; TCRdb's table is partial and in-frame only. The sample holds roughly 260,000 clones, approximately 92% seen once. The source material was peripheral blood. Every receptor here comes from a person aged 18 to 29 with COVID-19, enrolled during active disease. Each CDR3 is given with its conserved first and last residue. A D gene is named only where the DNA matches it firmly. The size of a clone is reported for some rows only, either as once, few or many, or as a class for expanded clones.

abundance: -; v_gene: TRBV5-1; len: 16; d_gene: TRBD2; j_gene: TRBJ2-1; CDR3nt: TGCGCCAGCAGCATCGCATTTAGCGGGGTGTACAATGAGCAGTTCTTC; CDR3aa: CASSIAFSGVYNEQFF
abundance: -; v_gene: TRBV12-2; len: 17; d_gene: -; j_gene: TRBJ2-5; CDR3nt: TGTGCAAGTCGCTTAGATGGTGAGGCCTCCCCCCAAGAGACCCAGTACTTC; CDR3aa: CASRLDGEASPQETQYF
abundance: -; v_gene: TRBV27; len: 14; d_gene: TRBD1; j_gene: TRBJ1-1; CDR3nt: TGTGCCAGCAGGCTCCAGGGGGCCTACACTGAAGCTTTCTTT; CDR3aa: CASRLQGAYTEAFF
abundance: -; v_gene: TRBV19; len: 15; d_gene: -; j_gene: TRBJ1-2; CDR3nt: TGTGCCAGTAGTATTTGGGGGGGAAGTTCGTATGGCTACACCTTC; CDR3aa: CASSIWGGSSYGYTF
abundance: -; v_gene: TRBV6-5; len: 15; d_gene: TRBD1; j_gene: TRBJ2-2; CDR3nt: TGTGCCAGCAGTCGTGGACAGGAGCGCACCGGGGAGCTGTTTTTT; CDR3aa: CASSRGQERTGELFF
abundance: once; v_gene: TRBV9; len: 15; d_gene: TRBD2; j_gene: TRBJ2-1; CDR3nt: TGTGCCAGCAGCCCAGGCGGGGGTTCCTACAATGAGCAGTTCTTC; CDR3aa: CASSPGGGSYNEQFF
abundance: once; v_gene: TRBV28; len: 16; d_gene: -; j_gene: TRBJ2-5; CDR3nt: TGTGCCAGCAGTTCACGGGTCAGCGGGTACCAAGAGACCCAGTACTTC; CDR3aa: CASSSRVSGYQETQYF
abundance: once; v_gene: TRBV11-2; len: 13; d_gene: -; j_gene: TRBJ2-5; CDR3nt: TGTGCCAGCAGCGTGGGACTCCGAGAGACCCAGTACTTC; CDR3aa: CASSVGLRETQYF
abundance: once; v_gene: TRBV27; len: 15; d_gene: TRBD1; j_gene: TRBJ1-5; CDR3nt: TGTGCCAGCAGTGAGACAGGGGGGGGCAATCAGCCCCAGCATTTT; CDR3aa: CASSETGGGNQPQHF
abundance: -; v_gene: TRBV27; len: 16; d_gene: TRBD1; j_gene: TRBJ1-5; CDR3nt: TGTGCCAGCAGTTCATCGCCCGGGACAGGTAATCAGCCCCAGCATTTT; CDR3aa: CASSSSPGTGNQPQHF
abundance: -; v_gene: TRBV27; len: 14; d_gene: TRBD1; j_gene: TRBJ2-7; CDR3nt: TGTGCCAGTTGGACAGGGGAATCCTCCTACGAGCAGTACTTC; CDR3aa: CASWTGESSYEQYF
abundance: -; v_gene: TRBV23-1; len: 15; d_gene: -; j_gene: TRBJ2-7; CDR3nt: TGCGCCAGCGGACCATACAGGGCGAGGGACTACGAGCAGTACTTC; CDR3aa: CASGPYRARDYEQYF
abundance: -; v_gene: TRBV6-2/TRBV6-3; len: 15; d_gene: -; j_gene: TRBJ1-3; CDR3nt: TGTGCCAGCAGTTACGGACAGCTCTCTGGAAACACCATATATTTT; CDR3aa: CASSYGQLSGNTIYF
abundance: few; v_gene: TRBV27; len: 13; d_gene: -; j_gene: TRBJ1-2; CDR3nt: TGTGCCAGCAGTTCCCTGGGAGGGTTTGGCTACACCTTC; CDR3aa: CASSSLGGFGYTF
abundance: -; v_gene: TRBV28; len: 18; d_gene: TRBD1; j_gene: TRBJ1-6; CDR3nt: TGTGCCAGCAGCATCCGCCGGGACAGCGGCCCTCCGAATTCACCCCTCCACTTT; CDR3aa: CASSIRRDSGPPNSPLHF
abundance: -; v_gene: TRBV4-2; len: 15; d_gene: TRBD1; j_gene: TRBJ2-5; CDR3nt: TGTGCCAGCAGTTCAACAGGGGGCGAAGTAGAGACCCAGTACTTC; CDR3aa: CASSSTGGEVETQYF
abundance: -; v_gene: TRBV7-9; len: 12; d_gene: -; j_gene: TRBJ2-7; CDR3nt: TGTGCCAGCAGCTTCACGGCGGACGAGCAGTACTTC; CDR3aa: CASSFTADEQYF
abundance: -; v_gene: TRBV4-1; len: 16; d_gene: TRBD1; j_gene: TRBJ1-2; CDR3nt: TGCGCCAGCAGCCAAGCCTCCGGGACAGGCGATGTGGGCTACACCTTC; CDR3aa: CASSQASGTGDVGYTF
abundance: -; v_gene: TRBV9; len: 13; d_gene: -; j_gene: TRBJ2-7; CDR3nt: TGTGCCAGCAGCGTAGATAGCCTGAGCGAGCAGTACTTC; CDR3aa: CASSVDSLSEQYF
abundance: -; v_gene: TRBV7-9; len: 15; d_gene: TRBD2; j_gene: TRBJ2-1; CDR3nt: TGTGCCAGCAGCTCGGGACTAGCGGTTTACAATGAGCAGTTCTTC; CDR3aa: CASSSGLAVYNEQFF
abundance: -; v_gene: TRBV6-4; len: 13; d_gene: -; j_gene: TRBJ1-2; CDR3nt: TGTGCCAGGACAAAGGGCAGGGCTAGGGGCTACACCTTC; CDR3aa: CARTKGRARGYTF
abundance: -; v_gene: TRBV5-1; len: 16; d_gene: TRBD2; j_gene: TRBJ2-1; CDR3nt: TGCGCCAGTAACTGCAGCGGGAGATGGGTTAAGAATGAGCAGTTCTTC; CDR3aa: CASNCSGRWVKNEQFF
abundance: -; v_gene: TRBV7-9; len: 14; d_gene: -; j_gene: TRBJ1-4; CDR3nt: TGTGCCAGCAGCTTGGGAGGAGGCGGTGAAAAACTGTTTTTT; CDR3aa: CASSLGGGGEKLFF
abundance: -; v_gene: TRBV5-1; len: 15; d_gene: TRBD2; j_gene: TRBJ2-1; CDR3nt: TGCGCCAGCAGCGCACGGGAGGGACTTTACAATGAGCAGTTCTTC; CDR3aa: CASSAREGLYNEQFF
abundance: -; v_gene: TRBV2; len: 14; d_gene: -; j_gene: TRBJ1-2; CDR3nt: TGTGCCAGCAGTGAAAACGGAGTCGGCTATGGCTACACCTTC; CDR3aa: CASSENGVGYGYTF
abundance: -; v_gene: TRBV24-1; len: 14; d_gene: -; j_gene: TRBJ1-5; CDR3nt: TGTGCCACCGCGAGGGCAGACCTCCCTCAGCCCCAGCATTTT; CDR3aa: CATARADLPQPQHF
abundance: -; v_gene: TRBV6-5; len: 13; d_gene: -; j_gene: TRBJ2-1; CDR3nt: TGTGCCAGCAGTTACGGGCAGTACAATGAGCAGTTCTTC; CDR3aa: CASSYGQYNEQFF
abundance: -; v_gene: TRBV14; len: 14; d_gene: TRBD1; j_gene: TRBJ2-7; CDR3nt: TGTGCCAGCAGACAGACAGGGCTCTCCTACGAGCAGTACTTC; CDR3aa: CASRQTGLSYEQYF
abundance: -; v_gene: TRBV7-9; len: 15; d_gene: -; j_gene: TRBJ2-7; CDR3nt: TGTGCCAGCAGACACGCGGGATCCAACAATTACGAGCAGTACTTC; CDR3aa: CASRHAGSNNYEQYF
abundance: -; v_gene: TRBV5-1; len: 16; d_gene: TRBD2; j_gene: TRBJ2-7; CDR3nt: TGCGCCAGCAGCTTGGGCGCGGGACTAAGCTCCTACGAGCAGTACTTC; CDR3aa: CASSLGAGLSSYEQYF
abundance: -; v_gene: TRBV2; len: 15; d_gene: -; j_gene: TRBJ1-6; CDR3nt: TGTGCCAGCAGTGAGAACATCCCCTGGAATTCACCCCTCCACTTT; CDR3aa: CASSENIPWNSPLHF
abundance: once; v_gene: TRBV5-1; len: 17; d_gene: TRBD2; j_gene: TRBJ2-3; CDR3nt: TGCGCCAGCCGTACTAGCGGGAGGGCCCCTAGCACAGATACGCAGTATTTT; CDR3aa: CASRTSGRAPSTDTQYF
abundance: -; v_gene: TRBV30; len: 12; d_gene: TRBD1; j_gene: TRBJ2-7; CDR3nt: TGTGCCTGGGGACAGGAGTACTACGAGCAGTACTTC; CDR3aa: CAWGQEYYEQYF
abundance: -; v_gene: TRBV27; len: 16; d_gene: TRBD1; j_gene: TRBJ2-1; CDR3nt: TGTGCCAGCAGTTCCCGACAGGGGAGCTCCTACAATGAGCAGTTCTTC; CDR3aa: CASSSRQGSSYNEQFF
abundance: -; v_gene: TRBV19; len: 16; d_gene: TRBD1; j_gene: TRBJ2-6; CDR3nt: TGTGCCAGTAGTCCGGGACAGTACTCTGGGGCCAACGTCCTGACTTTC; CDR3aa: CASSPGQYSGANVLTF
abundance: -; v_gene: TRBV3-1/TRBV3-2; len: 12; d_gene: -; j_gene: TRBJ1-1; CDR3nt: TGTGCCAGCAGCCTAAGGGGGACTGAAGCTTTCTTT; CDR3aa: CASSLRGTEAFF
abundance: -; v_gene: TRBV6-5; len: 15; d_gene: -; j_gene: TRBJ2-7; CDR3nt: TGTGCCAGCATCCCCCGCAGGGGGGAATTATACGAGCAGTACTTC; CDR3aa: CASIPRRGELYEQYF
abundance: -; v_gene: TRBV7-9; len: 16; d_gene: -; j_gene: TRBJ1-2; CDR3nt: TGTGCCAGCAGCCAAGAAGACACCACTTCGATGGGTGGCTACACCTTC; CDR3aa: CASSQEDTTSMGGYTF
abundance: -; v_gene: TRBV24-1; len: 16; d_gene: TRBD2; j_gene: TRBJ2-3; CDR3nt: TGTGCCACCAGTGACTCCGGACTAGCGAGCACAGATACGCAGTATTTT; CDR3aa: CATSDSGLASTDTQYF
abundance: -; v_gene: TRBV5-5; len: 15; d_gene: TRBD1; j_gene: TRBJ1-5; CDR3nt: TGTGCCAGCAGTTATACAGGGGGCAATGATCAGCCCCAGCATTTT; CDR3aa: CASSYTGGNDQPQHF
abundance: -; v_gene: TRBV29-1; len: 13; d_gene: TRBD2; j_gene: TRBJ2-2; CDR3nt: TGCAGCGTCCCCGGGGGGGGAACCGGGGAGCTGTTTTTT; CDR3aa: CSVPGGGTGELFF